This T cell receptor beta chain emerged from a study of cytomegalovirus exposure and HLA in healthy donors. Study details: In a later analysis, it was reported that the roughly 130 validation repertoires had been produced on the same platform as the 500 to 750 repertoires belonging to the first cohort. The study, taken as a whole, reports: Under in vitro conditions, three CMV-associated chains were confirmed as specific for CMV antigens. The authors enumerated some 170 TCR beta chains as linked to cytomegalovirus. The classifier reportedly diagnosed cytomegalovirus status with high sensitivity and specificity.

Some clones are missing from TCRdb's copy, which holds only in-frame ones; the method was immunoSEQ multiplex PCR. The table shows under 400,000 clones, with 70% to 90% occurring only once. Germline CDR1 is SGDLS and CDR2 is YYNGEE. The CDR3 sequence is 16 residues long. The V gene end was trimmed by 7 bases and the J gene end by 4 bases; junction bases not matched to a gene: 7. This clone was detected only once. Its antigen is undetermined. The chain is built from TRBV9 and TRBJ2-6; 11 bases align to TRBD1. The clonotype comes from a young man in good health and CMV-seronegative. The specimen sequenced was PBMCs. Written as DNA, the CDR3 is TGTGCCAGCGGGGACAGGGGGTCGGTAGGGGCCAACGTCCTGACTTTC. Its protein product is CASGDRGSVGANVLTF.